The subject of this entry is one T cell receptor beta chain. Trimming left V 1 base short and J 10 bases short, with 17 bases between. The CDR3 runs 16 residues. CDR1 and CDR2 (germline): MGHRA, YSYEKL. The entry originates in a study of blood T cell repertoires in COVID-19. On the study more broadly: In each case, the material was cDNA or gDNA derived from T cells, B-cell-depleted T cells, or PBMCs.

Adults between roughly 18 and 89 years of age took part from fewer than 30 US areas. Cohort allocation depended upon clinical history that participants reported. The method was immunoSEQ multiplex PCR; TCRdb's version includes in-frame clones alone and lacks a portion of them. Of roughly 400,000 clones in the sample, nearly 90% were seen once. This chain links TRBV4-1 with TRBJ1-6, with D possibly matching TRBD1 (5 bases). The TCR originated in a woman in her forties with acute COVID-19. Specimen: PBMCs or T cells enriched from blood (not recorded which). The chain's CDR3 is CASSQARLAGTSPLHF. CDR3 DNA sequence: TGCGCCAGCAGCCAAGCCAGGTTGGCGGGGACCTCACCCCTCCACTTT.